Given below is one TCR beta chain in context. Its cognate antigen is unknown. The record originates from a study of T cell responses to AZD1222 COVID-19 vaccine. Study-level results: Across spike, vaccine-associated CD4 TCRs were found, dominant at 160-218 and 743-854. Possibly, clonal diversity was underestimated; donors were largely white British and included more females. Sampling captured repertoires only after the peak T cell response. Receipt of two AZD1222 doses was followed by a rise in Spike-specific TCR breadth and depth.

Sequencing used immunoSEQ multiplex PCR; TCRdb keeps in-frame clones, though not all of them. Of about 150,000 clones listed, approximately 89% were seen once; the top ten hold around 16%. Sequenced here: peripheral blood, sampled on day 0 of AZD1222 vaccination. The clonotype comes from an adult in good health.

For the CDR3, the DNA is TGTGCCACCAGCAGGGGTGGTGCGGGTTCCACAGATACGCAGTATTTT. Encoded protein: CATSRGGAGSTDTQYF. V gene TRBV15 combines with J gene TRBJ2-3, with a weak D call TRBD2 (5 bases). Trimming pared 3 bases from V and 2 bases from J, leaving 15 bases between. CDR3 size: 16 residues. Germline CDR1 and CDR2: LNHNV and YYDKDF (reference sequence).